Below, 2 T cell receptor beta chains from the same sample are listed, as sequenced in a study of control samples from healthy donors and cancer patients. The table came from immunoSEQ multiplex PCR; TCRdb's copy has only in-frame clones and leaves some out. Seen here are around 50,000 clones, roughly 96% observed once, and the top ten hold 1.5% to 2%. The material sequenced was blood. The receptors derive from a woman aged 25 to 45 in good health.

As concerns this clone: The junction and the germline gene differ at one end; a read error may be behind it. Other DNA sequences in this specimen translate into the identical CDR3. The rearrangement uses TRBV12-3 or TRBV12-4 and TRBJ1-2, with D maybe TRBD1 (5 bases). The CDR3 has 13 amino acids. The CDR3 reads CASSLGAGSGYTF. The CDR3 bases are TGTGCCAGCAGCTTAGGGGCGGGCTCTGGCTACACCTTC.

The chain carries TRBV2 and TRBJ1-2, with a tentative D call TRBD1 (5 bases). Germline values: CDR1 SNHLY, CDR2 FYNNEI. This CDR3 spans 13 amino acids. V lost 8 bases and J 8 bases, leaving 18 bases between the germline ends. The CDR3 reads CASRNPWGEGYTF. DNA of the CDR3: TGTGCCAGCCGTAACCCCTGGGGGGAAGGCTACACCTTC. Using reference TRBV2 and TRBJ1-2 for the parts outside the CDR3, the full variable domain is EPEVTQTPSHQVTQMGQEVILRCVPISNHLYFYWYRQILGQKVEFLVSFYNNEISEKSEIFDDQFSVERPDGSNFTLKIRSTKLEDSAMYFCASRNPWGEGYTFGSGTRLTVV.